These T cell receptor beta chains were read from a single sample in a study of shared clonotypes between healthy human individuals. TCRdb's table, derived via immunoSEQ multiplex PCR, lists solely in-frame clones and lacks some. Seen here are under 1 million clones, 92% observed once, and the top ten hold nearly 25%. The source material was naive CD8+ T cells sorted from blood. Every receptor here comes from a young man in good health. Both conserved end residues are part of each CDR3. A D gene is named only where the DNA matches it firmly. Some rows mark clone size as missing; the rest say once, few, many or name a class of expanded clone.

j_call: TRBJ2-7
d_call: TRBD1
v_call: TRBV7-9
clone_size: once
cdr3_nt: TGTGCCAGCAGCTCTGGACAGGGCAGCTACGAGCAGTACTTC
cdr3_aa: CASSSGQGSYEQYF

j_call: TRBJ2-1
d_call: TRBD2
v_call: TRBV15
clone_size: .
cdr3_nt: TGTGCCACCAGCAGAGATCTGGCTAGCGGAGCCTACAATGAGCAGTTCTTC
cdr3_aa: CATSRDLASGAYNEQFF

j_call: TRBJ1-4
d_call: TRBD1
v_call: TRBV28
clone_size: .
cdr3_nt: TGTGCCAGCAGTCTCTGGACAGGGGAGAGCGAAAAACTGTTTTTT
cdr3_aa: CASSLWTGESEKLFF

j_call: TRBJ2-1
d_call: .
v_call: TRBV5-1
clone_size: once
cdr3_nt: TGCGCCAGCAGCTTGAGGGAAAACCGCAATGAGCAGTTCTTC
cdr3_aa: CASSLRENRNEQFF

j_call: TRBJ2-1
d_call: TRBD1
v_call: TRBV7-6
clone_size: .
cdr3_nt: TGTGCCAGCAGCTACGGACAGGGGGCTTACAATGAGCAGTTCTTC
cdr3_aa: CASSYGQGAYNEQFF

j_call: TRBJ2-3
d_call: TRBD2
v_call: TRBV30
clone_size: .
cdr3_nt: TGTGCCTGGAGCATAGGGCTAGCGGGAGCTGGTTTCACAGATACGCAGTATTTT
cdr3_aa: CAWSIGLAGAGFTDTQYF

j_call: TRBJ1-2
d_call: TRBD1
v_call: TRBV2
clone_size: .
cdr3_nt: TGTGCCAGTGGGACAGGGGGCCTGAACTATGGCTACACCTTC
cdr3_aa: CASGTGGLNYGYTF

j_call: TRBJ2-7
d_call: .
v_call: TRBV28
clone_size: .
cdr3_nt: TGTGCCAGCAGTTTCGGGTTAGAGGGGGAGCAGTACTTC
cdr3_aa: CASSFGLEGEQYF

j_call: TRBJ1-2
d_call: TRBD1
v_call: TRBV29-1
clone_size: .
cdr3_nt: TGCAGCGTTGAAAATATAAGGACAGGGGAGTTCTATGGCTACACCTTC
cdr3_aa: CSVENIRTGEFYGYTF

j_call: TRBJ2-7
d_call: .
v_call: TRBV27
clone_size: .
cdr3_nt: TGTGCCAGCAGTTTATTAGCGGACTACGAGCAGTACTTC
cdr3_aa: CASSLLADYEQYF

j_call: TRBJ2-7
d_call: .
v_call: TRBV7-6
clone_size: .
cdr3_nt: TGTGCCAGCAGCGCTACTTCCGGGACGGACGCCTACGAGCAGTACTTC
cdr3_aa: CASSATSGTDAYEQYF

j_call: TRBJ2-7
d_call: .
v_call: TRBV6-5
clone_size: .
cdr3_nt: TGTGCCAGCCGAACGGGGGGCGACGAGCAGTACTTC
cdr3_aa: CASRTGGDEQYF

j_call: TRBJ2-1
d_call: .
v_call: TRBV7-9
clone_size: .
cdr3_nt: TGTGCCAGCAGCTTATATTTGGAGGATCAGCAGTTCTTC
cdr3_aa: CASSLYLEDQQFF

j_call: TRBJ2-2
d_call: TRBD2
v_call: TRBV6-5
clone_size: .
cdr3_nt: TGTGCCAGCAGTTACGGCCGGGGGGAACAGACCGGGGAGCTGTTTTTT
cdr3_aa: CASSYGRGEQTGELFF

j_call: TRBJ2-5
d_call: .
v_call: TRBV27
clone_size: .
cdr3_nt: TGTGCCAGCAGTTTAAGGTCGGGTTTAAAACACACATACCAAGAGACCCAGTACTTC
cdr3_aa: CASSLRSGLKHTYQETQYF

j_call: TRBJ2-1
d_call: TRBD1
v_call: TRBV7-9
clone_size: .
cdr3_nt: TGTGCCAGCAGCTCCGGTTTTGGACAGGAGTACAATGAGCAGTTCTTC
cdr3_aa: CASSSGFGQEYNEQFF

j_call: TRBJ1-2
d_call: .
v_call: TRBV11-2
clone_size: .
cdr3_nt: TGTGCCAGCAGCTTAATGGCAGCAACGGATAACTATGGCTACACCTTC
cdr3_aa: CASSLMAATDNYGYTF

j_call: TRBJ1-1
d_call: .
v_call: TRBV5-1
clone_size: .
cdr3_nt: TGCGCCAGCAGCTTGGACTGGGGTCTGAACACTGAAGCTTTCTTT
cdr3_aa: CASSLDWGLNTEAFF

j_call: TRBJ1-5
d_call: .
v_call: TRBV6-6
clone_size: once
cdr3_nt: TGTGCCAGCAGTACTATGGGGCAGCCCCAGCATTTT
cdr3_aa: CASSTMGQPQHF

j_call: TRBJ2-7
d_call: TRBD2
v_call: TRBV5-4
clone_size: once
cdr3_nt: TGTGCCTGCAGTCCGGGACTAGCGGGAGGCGGATCCTACGAGCAGTACTTC
cdr3_aa: CACSPGLAGGGSYEQYF

j_call: TRBJ2-5
d_call: .
v_call: TRBV5-1
clone_size: .
cdr3_nt: TGCGCCAGCAGCAAACAGGGTATCGTCCAAGAGACCCAGTACTTC
cdr3_aa: CASSKQGIVQETQYF

j_call: TRBJ2-1
d_call: .
v_call: TRBV15
clone_size: .
cdr3_nt: TGTGCCACCAGCAGAGATCGTTTGCACAATGAGCAGTTCTTC
cdr3_aa: CATSRDRLHNEQFF

j_call: TRBJ2-7
d_call: .
v_call: TRBV13
clone_size: .
cdr3_nt: TGTGCCAGCAGCTTTTCTAGTGGGGCCTACGAGCAGTACTTC
cdr3_aa: CASSFSSGAYEQYF

j_call: TRBJ2-1
d_call: .
v_call: TRBV15
clone_size: once
cdr3_nt: TGTGCCACCAGCCCCTCGGACCGATCCTACAATGAGCAGTTCTTC
cdr3_aa: CATSPSDRSYNEQFF

j_call: TRBJ2-3
d_call: .
v_call: TRBV9
clone_size: .
cdr3_nt: TGTGCCAGCAGCGCCTTCGGGACTCACACAGATACGCAGTATTTT
cdr3_aa: CASSAFGTHTDTQYF

j_call: TRBJ1-1
d_call: .
v_call: TRBV6-5
clone_size: .
cdr3_nt: TGTGCCAGCAGTTACTCACGACGTGGCACTGAAGCTTTCTTT
cdr3_aa: CASSYSRRGTEAFF

j_call: TRBJ2-7
d_call: TRBD1
v_call: TRBV27
clone_size: .
cdr3_nt: TGTGCCAGCAGGCGTACAGGGGGAAAGAACGAGCAGTACTTC
cdr3_aa: CASRRTGGKNEQYF

j_call: TRBJ2-6
d_call: TRBD1
v_call: TRBV7-6
clone_size: .
cdr3_nt: TGTGCCAGCAGCTCCGGGACAGGGATCCCTGGGGCCAACGTCCTGACTTTC
cdr3_aa: CASSSGTGIPGANVLTF

j_call: TRBJ2-1
d_call: .
v_call: TRBV11-2
clone_size: .
cdr3_nt: TGTGCCAGCAGCTTACGCTACGACTACAATGAGCAGTTCTTC
cdr3_aa: CASSLRYDYNEQFF

j_call: TRBJ2-5
d_call: .
v_call: TRBV5-6
clone_size: .
cdr3_nt: TGTGCCAGCAGCTTAAAGCACCCGATGGCCCAAGAGACCCAGTACTTC
cdr3_aa: CASSLKHPMAQETQYF

j_call: TRBJ1-4
d_call: .
v_call: TRBV7-9
clone_size: .
cdr3_nt: TGTGCCAGCAGCCCCGAGGACGTTGACGAAAAACTGTTTTTT
cdr3_aa: CASSPEDVDEKLFF

j_call: TRBJ2-7
d_call: TRBD1
v_call: TRBV15
clone_size: .
cdr3_nt: TGTGCCACCAGCAAGGAGAGGGGGCACGAGCAGTACTTC
cdr3_aa: CATSKERGHEQYF

j_call: TRBJ2-2
d_call: TRBD2
v_call: TRBV10-3
clone_size: once
cdr3_nt: TGTGCCATCAGGCGGGAGTACACCGGGGAGCTGTTTTTT
cdr3_aa: CAIRREYTGELFF

j_call: TRBJ2-5
d_call: .
v_call: TRBV27
clone_size: few
cdr3_nt: TGTGCCAGCAGCGTACTAGCAGGCGCAGAGACCCAGTACTTC
cdr3_aa: CASSVLAGAETQYF

j_call: TRBJ2-7
d_call: .
v_call: TRBV9
clone_size: .
cdr3_nt: TGTGCCAGCAGCAAGACCCTGGGGAAGCCCCAAGAAGGCGAGCAGTACTTC
cdr3_aa: CASSKTLGKPQEGEQYF

j_call: TRBJ2-7
d_call: .
v_call: TRBV4-1
clone_size: .
cdr3_nt: TGCGCCAGCAGCCAAGTCGGGTACTCCTACGAGCAGTACTTC
cdr3_aa: CASSQVGYSYEQYF

j_call: TRBJ2-7
d_call: TRBD1
v_call: TRBV5-1
clone_size: .
cdr3_nt: TGCGCCAGCAGCTTTCGGGACAGGTTCTACGAGCAGTACTTC
cdr3_aa: CASSFRDRFYEQYF

j_call: TRBJ2-7
d_call: TRBD1
v_call: TRBV7-6
clone_size: .
cdr3_nt: TGTGCCAGCAGCTTAGAGAGCGGACAGGGTACCTACGAGCAGTACTTC
cdr3_aa: CASSLESGQGTYEQYF

j_call: TRBJ2-1
d_call: .
v_call: TRBV29-1
clone_size: .
cdr3_nt: TGCAGCGTTGTTATAGTGGGAGAGTCCTACAATGAGCAGTTCTTC
cdr3_aa: CSVVIVGESYNEQFF

j_call: TRBJ2-7
d_call: .
v_call: TRBV6-1
clone_size: many
cdr3_nt: TGTGCCAGCAGTGTCGACGGCTACGAGCAGTACTTC
cdr3_aa: CASSVDGYEQYF

j_call: TRBJ2-7
d_call: TRBD1
v_call: TRBV5-1
clone_size: .
cdr3_nt: TGCGCCAGCAGTTGGGACAGGGGGTTACCGGACGAGCAGTACTTC
cdr3_aa: CASSWDRGLPDEQYF

j_call: TRBJ2-3
d_call: TRBD2
v_call: TRBV2
clone_size: .
cdr3_nt: TGTGCCAGCAGGTCGGGACTAGCGGCCACAGATACGCAGTATTTT
cdr3_aa: CASRSGLAATDTQYF

j_call: TRBJ2-7
d_call: TRBD1
v_call: TRBV4-1
clone_size: .
cdr3_nt: TGCGCCAGCGCAGTGGGGGGACAGGACTACGAGCAGTACTTC
cdr3_aa: CASAVGGQDYEQYF

j_call: TRBJ2-1
d_call: .
v_call: TRBV25-1
clone_size: .
cdr3_nt: TGTGCCAGCAACGAGGGGATCGCTAACCCCTCCTACAATGAGCAGTTCTTC
cdr3_aa: CASNEGIANPSYNEQFF

j_call: TRBJ2-7
d_call: .
v_call: TRBV7-2
clone_size: once
cdr3_nt: TGTGCCAGCAGCTTAGCCTCTCAGTCCTACGAGCAGTACTTC
cdr3_aa: CASSLASQSYEQYF

j_call: TRBJ2-2
d_call: .
v_call: TRBV11-3
clone_size: .
cdr3_nt: TGTGCCAGCAGCCCGACCGGACAGAACACCGGGGAGCTGTTTTTT
cdr3_aa: CASSPTGQNTGELFF

j_call: TRBJ2-3
d_call: .
v_call: TRBV13
clone_size: .
cdr3_nt: TGTGCCAGCAGCTTAATCGGGGCAGATACGCAGTATTTT
cdr3_aa: CASSLIGADTQYF

j_call: TRBJ1-5
d_call: TRBD1
v_call: TRBV27
clone_size: .
cdr3_nt: TGTGCCAGCAGTTTCGGACAGGGCAATCAGCCCCAGCATTTT
cdr3_aa: CASSFGQGNQPQHF

j_call: TRBJ2-5
d_call: TRBD1
v_call: TRBV19
clone_size: .
cdr3_nt: TGTGCCAGTAGTCCAGACAGGGTGTGGGAGACCCAGTACTTC
cdr3_aa: CASSPDRVWETQYF

j_call: TRBJ2-2
d_call: TRBD1
v_call: TRBV27
clone_size: .
cdr3_nt: TGTGCCAGCAGTCCGTACAGGGGCGAGAACACCGGGGAGCTGTTTTTT
cdr3_aa: CASSPYRGENTGELFF